This passage covers 26 T cell receptor beta chains from one sample sequenced in a study of beta chain features in type 1 diabetes. TCRB transcripts that were expressed got sequenced, as all of the isolated RNA had been reverse transcribed. The data were produced by immunoSEQ multiplex PCR, yet TCRdb's version contains in-frame clones alone and is incomplete. The profile covers 900,000 or so clones, with around a sixth appearing a single time and 0.02% to 0.025% taken by the ten largest. Sequencing used naive CD4+ T cells from blood. These receptors all stem from a woman between 18 and 29 years old in good health.

The V call is TRBV7-3, the J call TRBJ2-2; D is unresolved. CDR1 and CDR2 (germline): SGHTA, FQGTGA. Between the trimmed V and J ends, which lost 2 bases and 0 bases, there was a span of 7 bases. This CDR3 spans 15 amino acids. The CDR3, as DNA: TGTGCCAGCAGCTTATACGGATCGAACACCGGGGAGCTGTTTTTT. This translates into CASSLYGSNTGELFF.

This sequence joins TRBV2 and TRBJ1-1; D gene unclear. Deletions cut 7 bases from V and 1 base from J, with 7 bases between. The germline gives CDR1 SNHLY, CDR2 FYNNEI. The CDR3 has 12 amino acids. In DNA form, the CDR3 reads TGTGCCAGCAATAGGGCGAACACTGAAGCTTTCTTT. Its translation: CASNRANTEAFF.

This clone was seen more than once but under ten times. The CDR3 coding sequence is TGTGCCAGCAGCCAAGCCGATAGACAGACCTACGAGCAGTACTTC. As protein: CASSQADRQTYEQYF. The genes are TRBV4-2 and TRBJ2-7; D possibly corresponds to TRBD1 (5 bases). The germline V and J ends were trimmed by 1 base and 2 bases, with 12 bases remaining between them. The CDR3 spans 15 residues. Germline V gives CDR1 LGHNA, CDR2 YNFKEQ.

The gene calls are TRBV10-3 and TRBJ2-2; TRBD2 might be the D (6 bases). V lost 11 bases and J lost 7, with 17 bases in between. The CDR3 totals 13 residues. Germline CDR1 and CDR2: ENHRY and SYGVKD. In DNA form, the CDR3 reads TGTGCCGCCTCCGCACTAGCAGGCGGGGAGCTGTTTTTT. Its translation is CAASALAGGELFF.

This sequence joins TRBV11-2 and TRBJ2-3; TRBD1 aligns across 10 bases. The germline gives CDR1 SGHAT, CDR2 FQNNGV. V was clipped by 4 bases and J by 1 base; unmatched bases: 14. This CDR3 is built from 19 residues. This CDR3 reads CASSSRASGTGVGTDTQYF. CDR3 nucleotide sequence: TGTGCCAGCAGCTCAAGGGCCTCCGGGACAGGGGTTGGCACAGATACGCAGTATTTT.

This clone was seen only a few times. This chain uses TRBV10-2 with TRBJ2-3; 10 bases are shared with TRBD2. The CDR3 is 17 residues long. Per germline, CDR1 WSHSY and CDR2 SAAADI. The V segment lost 1 base and the J segment 4 bases; nucleotides outside the gene matches: 8. The CDR3 loop reads CASSEWFSGRRADTQYF. In DNA form, the CDR3 reads TGCGCCAGCAGTGAGTGGTTTAGCGGGAGGAGGGCAGATACGCAGTATTTT.

The V call is TRBV7-9, the J call TRBJ1-5; D may be TRBD1 (6 bases). Between the trimmed V and J ends, which lost 5 bases and 4 bases, there was a span of 15 bases. The CDR3 spans 15 residues. Germline lookup yields CDR1 SEHNR and CDR2 FQNEAQ (reference sequence). As DNA, the CDR3 is TGTGCCAGCAGCCCTAAGGGGGTCGGGAATCAGCCCCAGCATTTT. It encodes CASSPKGVGNQPQHF.

J is TRBJ2-5 and V is TRBV7-2; 8 nucleotides line up with TRBD2. CDR1 is SGHTA, CDR2 FQGNSA, per germline. Trimming cost V 5 bases and J 5 bases; bases outside gene matches: 10. The CDR3 spans 15 residues. The CDR3 DNA reads as TGTGCCAGCAGCGCCGGGACTAGTGTAGTCGAGACCCAGTACTTC. Protein: CASSAGTSVVETQYF.

The CDR3 sequence is CASSTRTTPNYGYTF. Here the CDR3 DNA reads TGTGCCAGCAGTACTCGGACAACGCCTAACTATGGCTACACCTTC. This chain links TRBV27 with TRBJ1-2, with D possibly TRBD1 on 5 matching bases. Germline CDR1 and CDR2: MNHEY and SMNVEV (reference sequence). The CDR3 spans 15 residues. V was clipped by 5 bases and J by 0 bases, with 13 bases between them.

The V call is TRBV7-2, the J call TRBJ2-7; TRBD2 aligns across 10 bases. With V trimmed by 6 bases and J by 1 base, 6 bases remained unmatched. CDR1 is SGHTA and CDR2 is FQGNSA in the germline V gene. The CDR3 is 15 amino acids. For the CDR3, the DNA is TGTGCCAGCAGAAGAGCTAGCGGGAGTTCCTACGAGCAGTACTTC. Translation gives CASRRASGSSYEQYF.

V gene TRBV7-9 combines with J gene TRBJ2-7, with D unresolved. The length of the CDR3 is 12 residues. Looked up from germline, CDR1 is SEHNR and CDR2 is FQNEAQ (reference sequence). V was clipped by 6 bases and J by 4 bases, with 10 bases between them. CDR3 DNA sequence: TGTGCCAGCAGACATAGCACGTACGAGCAGTACTTC. It codes for CASRHSTYEQYF.

This chain links TRBV28 with TRBJ2-7, with 11 bases fitting TRBD2. Losses at the gene ends were 5 bases for V and 2 bases for J; bases not matched to a gene: 8. The CDR3 covers 16 residues. The germline V gene has CDR1 MDHEN and CDR2 SYDVKM. Here the CDR3 reads CASSMGGLAVPYEQYF. The CDR3 nucleotides are TGTGCCAGCAGTATGGGGGGACTAGCGGTCCCCTACGAGCAGTACTTC.

The chain links TRBV27 to TRBJ2-5, with TRBD1 matching over 10 bases. This CDR3 comprises 14 residues. The trim removed 6 bases at V and 5 bases at J, leaving 6 bases unmatched. Germline CDR1 is MNHEY and CDR2 is SMNVEV (reference sequence). The CDR3 is CASSRQGAWETQYF. Here the CDR3 DNA reads TGTGCCAGCAGCCGACAGGGGGCCTGGGAGACCCAGTACTTC.

The gene calls are TRBV19 and TRBJ2-3, with D possibly matching TRBD2 (5 bases). Trimming cost V 3 bases and J 0 bases, with 13 bases left between them. The CDR3 is made up of 16 amino acids. In germline, CDR1 is LNHDA, CDR2 SQIVND (reference sequence). This chain's CDR3 is CASSIAASSSTDTQYF. The CDR3 nucleotides are TGTGCCAGTAGTATCGCGGCTAGCAGTAGCACAGATACGCAGTATTTT.

This rearrangement joins TRBV21-1 to TRBJ2-4; the table's D call, TRBD1, was not checked against the DNA. TRBV21-1 is listed as a pseudogene. The CDR3 is 13 residues long. The CDR3 DNA reads as TGTGCCAGCAGCGTCCGTCTTCCGGGACAGAGTAACTTC. This translates into CASSVRLPGQSNF.

This sequence joins TRBV7-2 and TRBJ2-7; no clear D gene. The germline V gene encodes CDR1 SGHTA and CDR2 FQGNSA. With 5 bases removed from V and 1 base from J, the gap between germline ends came to 15 bases. The CDR3 has 15 residues. CDR3 in amino acids: CASSRVGRGSYEQYF. Written as DNA, the CDR3 is TGTGCCAGCAGCAGGGTCGGGCGTGGGTCCTACGAGCAGTACTTC.

In this sample, this clone turned up a few times. The chain joins TRBV7-9 to TRBJ1-1; 8 bases line up with TRBD1. J lost 4 bases, V lost 1 base, and 8 bases had no gene match. Germline values: CDR1 SEHNR, CDR2 FQNEAQ (reference sequence). The CDR3 is 16 amino acids. The CDR3 DNA reads TGTGCCAGCAGCTTAGGGGCCGGGACAGGTGCCACTGAAGCTTTCTTT. Protein: CASSLGAGTGATEAFF. Together with reference TRBV7-9 and TRBJ1-1, the CDR3 gives the full variable domain: DTGVSQNPRHKITKRGQNVTFRCDPISEHNRLYWYRQTLGQGPEFLTYFQNEAQLEKSRLLSDRFSAERPKGSFSTLEIQRTEQGDSAMYLCASSLGAGTGATEAFFGQGTRLTVV.

With regard to this clone: The identical CDR3 is also encoded by other nucleotide sequences in the sample. V gene TRBV20-1 combines with J gene TRBJ2-7, with no clear D. The CDR3 has 10 residues. The germline V gene encodes CDR1 DFQATT and CDR2 SNEGSKA (reference sequence). V was pared by 5 bases and J by 6 bases, with 8 bases between. In DNA form, the CDR3 reads TGCAGTGCTTCCGACGGCGAGCAGTACTTC. It specifies CSASDGEQYF.

This chain links TRBV7-2 with TRBJ2-3; 8 bases line up with TRBD2. The CDR3 is made up of 15 amino acids. Germline CDR1 SGHTA, CDR2 FQGNSA. After removal of 1 base from V and 4 bases from J, the junction contained 4 bases not matched to a gene. CDR3 coding DNA: TGTGCCAGCAGCTTAGACCCACTAGCGGCAGATACGCAGTATTTT. This codes for CASSLDPLAADTQYF.

This clone was picked up a small number of times. The genes are TRBV28 and TRBJ2-2; D is ambiguous. V lost 4 bases to trimming and J lost 4 bases, with 4 bases between them. Per the germline V gene, CDR1 is MDHEN and CDR2 is SYDVKM. The CDR3 runs 12 residues. The DNA for the CDR3 is TGTGCCAGCAGTTGGTCCACCGGGGAGCTGTTTTTT. Its protein is CASSWSTGELFF.

The rearrangement uses TRBV19 and TRBJ2-4; unclear D gene. This CDR3 is built from 16 residues. Per germline, CDR1 LNHDA and CDR2 SQIVND (reference sequence). V was pared by 6 bases and J by 3 bases, with 18 bases between. The DNA for the CDR3 is TGTGCCAGTAGCAATGGGGTCGCCGCCTACAAAAACATTCAGTACTTC. Translating gives CASSNGVAAYKNIQYF.

Only a few counts were recorded for this clone. The J gene is TRBJ2-1, the V gene TRBV10-3; tentatively, D is TRBD2 (5 bases). This CDR3 is built from 15 residues. Per the germline V gene, CDR1 is ENHRY and CDR2 is SYGVKD. Trimming took off 2 bases at V and 5 bases at J, with 13 bases between the two ends. The CDR3 nucleotides are TGTGCCATCAGTGAGAGGGAGCGAGCGAACAATGAGCAGTTCTTC. Translated, it gives CAISERERANNEQFF.

A few counts support this clone. The rearrangement joins TRBV11-2 to TRBJ1-2, with 10 bases fitting TRBD1. The V gene end was trimmed by 0 bases and the J gene end by 7 bases; junction bases not matched to a gene: 5. CDR1 and CDR2 from the germline V gene are SGHAT and FQNNGV. The CDR3 sequence is 15 residues long. The CDR3 reads CASSLEMTGGFGYTF. The CDR3 nucleotides read TGTGCCAGCAGCTTAGAAATGACAGGGGGCTTTGGCTACACCTTC.

The genes are TRBV4-2 and TRBJ2-3, with 8 bases identical to TRBD2. Germline V gene sequence: CDR1 LGHNA, CDR2 YNFKEQ. Trimming took 0 bases from V and 0 from J; bases not matched to a gene: 11. This CDR3 comprises 19 residues. Written as DNA, the CDR3 is TGTGCCAGCAGCCAAGATGTGGCGGGAGGACCTACAAGCACAGATACGCAGTATTTT. It is translated as CASSQDVAGGPTSTDTQYF.

CDR3 sequence reads: CASSGGTLYEQYF. CDR3 nucleotide sequence: TGTGCCAGCAGTGGCGGAACCCTCTACGAGCAGTACTTC. This chain links TRBV2 with TRBJ2-7; D remains unclear. Germline values: CDR1 SNHLY, CDR2 FYNNEI. The ends were cut back, 4 bases at V and 3 bases at J, with 10 bases in the middle. The CDR3 loop spans 13 amino acids.

This clone has more than one count but fewer than ten. The rearrangement joins TRBV27 to TRBJ2-5; no firm D call. The CDR3 has 13 amino acids. The germline gives CDR1 MNHEY, CDR2 SMNVEV (reference sequence). Deletions cut 2 bases from V and 5 bases from J, with 9 bases between. CDR3 sequence: CASSLTWRETQYF. For the CDR3, the DNA is TGTGCCAGCAGTTTAACGTGGCGGGAGACCCAGTACTTC.